The 5 T cell receptor beta chains listed next were all sequenced from one sample in a study of cytomegalovirus exposure and HLA in healthy donors. PCR was performed using 60 Vbeta and 13 Jbeta primers. Produced via immunoSEQ multiplex PCR; TCRdb's table is partial and in-frame only. The sample holds about 75,000 clones. The sample was PBMCs. These receptor sequences come from a man in his forties in good health and CMV-seronegative.

The chain couples TRBV7-9 to TRBJ2-7; possible D gene TRBD2, 6 bases. Germline V gene sequence: CDR1 SEHNR, CDR2 FQNEAQ (reference sequence). The germline V and J ends were trimmed by 4 bases and 7 bases, with 29 bases remaining between them. The CDR3 sequence is 18 residues long. The CDR3 is CASSSTFGGSFKPGEQYF. DNA for the CDR3: TGTGCCAGCAGCTCAACTTTCGGGGGTTCCTTCAAACCGGGGGAGCAGTACTTC.

The gene calls are TRBV9 and TRBJ2-3, with no clear D. Germline V lookup: CDR1 SGDLS, CDR2 YYNGEE. Between the trimmed V and J ends, which lost 3 bases and 5 bases, there was a span of 7 bases. This CDR3 spans 12 amino acids. The CDR3 sequence is CASSGPRDTQYF. DNA for the CDR3: TGTGCCAGCAGCGGGCCACGAGATACGCAGTATTTT.

The chain employs TRBV6-5 and TRBJ1-3; 7 nucleotides match TRBD1. The germline V gene encodes CDR1 MNHEY and CDR2 SVGAGI. There are 14 residues in the CDR3. Trimming at V came to 7 bases and at J to 4 bases, leaving 7 bases not matched to a gene. This chain's CDR3 is CASTTTGAGNTIYF. CDR3 DNA sequence: TGTGCCAGCACCACCACAGGGGCCGGAAACACCATATATTTT.

The J gene is TRBJ1-6, the V gene TRBV6-6; D not certain. V lost 8 bases and J lost 6, with 17 bases in between. CDR1 and CDR2 (germline): MNHNY, SVGAGI (reference sequence). CDR3 length: 15 residues. The CDR3 is CASVREGFGNSPLHF. Written as DNA, the CDR3 is TGTGCCAGCGTTAGGGAGGGTTTTGGTAATTCACCCCTCCACTTT.

The chain uses TRBV9 and TRBJ2-5, with 9 bases fitting TRBD2. Germline lookup yields CDR1 SGDLS and CDR2 YYNGEE. Trimming at V came to 2 bases and at J to 5 bases, leaving 10 bases not matched to a gene. CDR3 length equals 16 residues. CDR3 sequence (DNA): TGTGCCAGCAGCGTGGCGGGGGGGCCCAACGGGGAGACCCAGTACTTC. Amino acids: CASSVAGGPNGETQYF.